This is a list of T cell receptor beta chains from one sample in a study of T cell changes during pregnancy in multiple sclerosis. The protocol was immunoSEQ multiplex PCR, while the TCRdb copy is restricted to in-frame clones and leaves out a portion. The table includes over 75,000 clones, approximately 92% detected once. Sequenced material: peripheral blood, taken in the first trimester of pregnancy. Receptor source: a female donor with multiple sclerosis, enrolled in a pregnancy study. CDR3s leave out the opening cysteine and the closing phenylalanine or tryptophan. Each record gives: J gene, D gene, V gene, clone size, CDR3 protein. D genes are given only for firm matches. Clone size is shown for a subset of rows, as once, few, many or a class of expanded clone.

j_gene: TRBJ2-2; d_gene: TRBD1; v_gene: TRBV4-1; abundance: NA; CDR3aa: ASSQAPPGDRVNTGELF
j_gene: TRBJ1-1; d_gene: TRBD1; v_gene: TRBV2; abundance: NA; CDR3aa: ASKGAMNTEAF
j_gene: TRBJ2-7; d_gene: TRBD1; v_gene: TRBV7-2; abundance: NA; CDR3aa: ASSLAPLRQGAVGY
j_gene: TRBJ2-2; d_gene: NA; v_gene: TRBV7-8; abundance: few; CDR3aa: ASSRGPGELF
j_gene: TRBJ2-3; d_gene: TRBD1; v_gene: TRBV6-5; abundance: NA; CDR3aa: ASSRTGSTDTQY
j_gene: TRBJ1-5; d_gene: NA; v_gene: TRBV6-5; abundance: NA; CDR3aa: ASSYSKGFQPQH
j_gene: TRBJ1-2; d_gene: TRBD1; v_gene: TRBV28; abundance: NA; CDR3aa: ASRTNRGQEDGYT
j_gene: TRBJ2-5; d_gene: NA; v_gene: TRBV18; abundance: NA; CDR3aa: ASSPGPPTQETQY
j_gene: TRBJ2-5; d_gene: NA; v_gene: TRBV7-9; abundance: NA; CDR3aa: ASSPTGYQETQY
j_gene: TRBJ1-3; d_gene: NA; v_gene: TRBV28; abundance: NA; CDR3aa: ASSPPVGDTIY
j_gene: TRBJ2-2; d_gene: TRBD2; v_gene: TRBV2; abundance: once; CDR3aa: ASSPGTSVTGELF
j_gene: TRBJ1-1; d_gene: TRBD1; v_gene: TRBV7-6; abundance: NA; CDR3aa: ASSPAPDRGMFEAF
j_gene: TRBJ1-1; d_gene: NA; v_gene: TRBV28; abundance: NA; CDR3aa: ASSFRGVSTEAF
j_gene: TRBJ2-1; d_gene: TRBD2; v_gene: TRBV18; abundance: few; CDR3aa: ASSQTSGASYEQF
j_gene: TRBJ2-1; d_gene: TRBD2; v_gene: TRBV27; abundance: NA; CDR3aa: ASSYSGSSYNEQF
j_gene: TRBJ2-7; d_gene: TRBD2; v_gene: TRBV30; abundance: NA; CDR3aa: AWSTRTSGRSSYEQY
j_gene: TRBJ1-5; d_gene: NA; v_gene: TRBV21-1; abundance: NA; CDR3aa: ASIRQGTNQPQH
j_gene: TRBJ1-1; d_gene: NA; v_gene: TRBV29-1; abundance: NA; CDR3aa: SGSGGEAF
j_gene: TRBJ2-7; d_gene: NA; v_gene: TRBV9; abundance: NA; CDR3aa: ASSVAESSYEQY
j_gene: TRBJ1-1; d_gene: NA; v_gene: TRBV9; abundance: NA; CDR3aa: ASSVDGVFDTEAF
j_gene: TRBJ2-2; d_gene: NA; v_gene: TRBV2; abundance: NA; CDR3aa: ASSVITPNTGELF
j_gene: TRBJ2-3; d_gene: NA; v_gene: TRBV28; abundance: NA; CDR3aa: ASLPGWGTDTQY
j_gene: TRBJ1-1; d_gene: TRBD1; v_gene: TRBV2; abundance: NA; CDR3aa: ASSDGVGQGAHTEAF
j_gene: TRBJ2-7; d_gene: TRBD2; v_gene: TRBV27; abundance: NA; CDR3aa: ASREGLAENYEQY
j_gene: TRBJ2-6; d_gene: NA; v_gene: TRBV9; abundance: NA; CDR3aa: ASSVGTLTASSGANVLT
j_gene: TRBJ2-7; d_gene: TRBD1; v_gene: TRBV27; abundance: NA; CDR3aa: ASIPRYTGGTFNLSYEQY